A single sample is the source of the 13 T cell receptor beta chains below, sequenced in a study of cytomegalovirus exposure and HLA in healthy donors. Sequencing used immunoSEQ multiplex PCR; TCRdb keeps in-frame clones, though not all of them. The sample carries hundreds of thousands of clones, more than 75% recorded once. Sequencing input: PBMCs. Source of these receptors: a woman between 18 and 29 years old in good health and CMV-seropositive.

The V call is TRBV11-2, the J call TRBJ2-3; D gene unclear. V shed 0 bases and J shed 5 bases, with 6 bases lying between them. Germline V gene data show CDR1 as SGHAT and CDR2 as FQNNGV. The CDR3 has 13 amino acids. CDR3 protein: CASSLDIKDTQYF. The CDR3 DNA sequence: TGTGCCAGCAGCTTAGATATAAAAGATACGCAGTATTTT. Drawing the rest from reference TRBV11-2 and TRBJ2-3, the complete variable domain is EAGVAQSPRYKIIEKRQSVAFWCNPISGHATLYWYQQILGQGPKLLIQFQNNGVVDDSQLPKDRFSAERLKGVDSTLKIQPAKLEDSAVYLCASSLDIKDTQYFGPGTRLTVL.

This clone was detected many times. The V call is TRBV19, the J call TRBJ1-5; no reliable D call. The CDR3 has 14 residues. Trimming shortened V by 5 bases and J by 6 bases, and 14 bases separated the two germline ends. The germline V gene encodes CDR1 LNHDA and CDR2 SQIVND (reference sequence). DNA of the CDR3: TGTGCCAGTAGTTCCCCGGGAGGGAGTCAGCCCCAGCATTTT. This gives the protein CASSSPGGSQPQHF.

The rearrangement uses TRBV9 and TRBJ1-1; no reliable D call. The V and J ends lost 4 bases and 11 bases respectively, with 18 bases between them. The CDR3 loop spans 13 amino acids. Germline V gene sequence: CDR1 SGDLS, CDR2 YYNGEE. Here the CDR3 reads CASSSISSVRAFF. The CDR3 coding sequence is TGTGCCAGCAGCTCAATAAGTTCGGTGCGGGCTTTCTTT.

The chain employs TRBV28 and TRBJ1-4; D uncertain. The CDR3 has 13 amino acids. V was cut by 3 bases and J by 4 bases, with 6 bases left in between. Germline V CDR1 and CDR2: MDHEN, SYDVKM. The CDR3 DNA reads as TGTGCCAGCAGTTTCGGTAATAATGAAAAACTGTTTTTT. As protein: CASSFGNNEKLFF.

The chain joins TRBV5-5 to TRBJ2-5; 9 bases map to TRBD2. Germline CDR1 SGHKS, CDR2 YYEKEE (reference sequence). V gave up 0 bases and J gave up 1 base; unmatched junction bases: 4. The CDR3 spans 16 residues. In nucleotides, the CDR3 is TGTGCCAGCAGCTTGGTGCGGGAGGGCCCCCAAGAGACCCAGTACTTC. Its protein product is CASSLVREGPQETQYF.

The rearrangement uses TRBV5-1 and TRBJ2-5; TRBD2 aligns across 8 bases. Germline loops: CDR1 SGHRS, CDR2 YFSETQ. Trimming at V came to 4 bases and at J to 9 bases, leaving 14 bases not matched to a gene. CDR3 length equals 15 residues. The CDR3 bases are TGCGCCAGCAGCGTGTTAGAGCCGGGACTAGGTCCCCAGTACTTC. It is translated as CASSVLEPGLGPQYF.

This clone has at least ten counts. The chain couples TRBV4-1 to TRBJ1-4; 9 nucleotides align to TRBD1. This CDR3 contains 16 residues. Germline lookup yields CDR1 MGHRA and CDR2 YSYEKL. Trimming cost V 0 bases and J 8 bases; bases outside gene matches: 7. As DNA, the CDR3 is TGCGCCAGCAGCCAAGATGGGACAGGGAGACGGGAAAAACTGTTTTTT. Translating gives CASSQDGTGRREKLFF.

This clone was found once. This rearrangement joins TRBV25-1 to TRBJ1-1; tentative D call: TRBD1 (5 bases). Trimming stripped 6 bases from V and 1 base from J, with 9 bases between. This CDR3 comprises 13 residues. Looked up from germline, CDR1 is MGHDK and CDR2 is SYGVNS. The CDR3 here is CASSAGPNTEAFF. CDR3 sequence (DNA): TGTGCCAGCAGCGCGGGACCGAACACTGAAGCTTTCTTT.

This chain uses TRBV9 with TRBJ2-2; 8 bases are a match to TRBD2. Germline CDR1 reads SGDLS; CDR2 reads YYNGEE. This CDR3 comprises 18 residues. V shed 4 bases and J 1 base; nucleotides not matched to a gene: 12. The DNA of the CDR3 is TGTGCCAGCAGCACCCGGACTAGCCGTCAGGAGAACACCGGGGAGCTGTTTTTT. Its protein product is CASSTRTSRQENTGELFF.

This clone occurred a few times. This chain joins TRBV19 and TRBJ2-7, with D perhaps TRBD2 (6 bases). Germline CDR1 reads LNHDA; CDR2 reads SQIVND (reference sequence). Trimming left V 1 base short and J 8 bases short, with 9 bases between. There are 12 residues in the CDR3. The CDR3 is CASSIAGEQQYF. The DNA for the CDR3 is TGTGCCAGTAGTATAGCGGGGGAGCAGCAGTACTTC.

This chain connects TRBV27 to TRBJ2-7; perhaps TRBD1 as D (5 bases). CDR3 length: 13 residues. The germline V gene encodes CDR1 MNHEY and CDR2 SMNVEV (reference sequence). The V gene lost 7 bases and the J gene lost 5 bases, with 15 bases spanning the gap. This chain's CDR3 is CASTNSGSDEQYF. DNA of the CDR3: TGTGCCAGCACCAATTCAGGGTCAGACGAGCAGTACTTC.

The rearrangement links TRBV27 to TRBJ2-1; 9 bases map to TRBD2. The ends lost 0 bases at V and 4 bases at J; junction bases unmatched: 7. CDR3 length: 17 amino acids. Germline CDR1 MNHEY, CDR2 SMNVEV (reference sequence). The CDR3 region is CASSLSGLAGWYNEQFF. Written as DNA, the CDR3 is TGTGCCAGCAGTTTATCCGGCCTAGCGGGATGGTACAATGAGCAGTTCTTC.

This clone was seen a few times. The chain links TRBV2 to TRBJ2-2, with a tentative D call TRBD1 (6 bases). Trimming cost V 8 bases and J 4 bases, with 11 bases left between them. Germline V lookup: CDR1 SNHLY, CDR2 FYNNEI. The CDR3 runs 13 residues. The CDR3 DNA follows: TGTGCCAGCGGTTCACAGGGCACCGGGGAGCTGTTTTTT. This gives the protein CASGSQGTGELFF.